The rows below give T cell receptor beta chains drawn from one sample of a study of shared clonotypes between healthy human individuals. Method: immunoSEQ multiplex PCR; TCRdb's copy keeps in-frame clones and lacks some. This table holds some 1 million clones, around 76% found once. Sequences were obtained from memory CD4+ T cells sorted from blood. These receptors were obtained from a man between 18 and 29 years old in good health. The CDR3 runs from the conserved cysteine through the conserved F or W. Each record gives: V gene, J gene, D gene, clone size, CDR3 protein, CDR3 DNA. D genes are given only for firm matches. Size is stated for part of the rows, as once, few or many counts, or as a class when the clone is expanded.

>TRBV27|TRBJ2-7|TRBD1|.
CASSLDRARVYEQYF
TGTGCCAGCAGTCTGGACAGGGCGAGGGTCTACGAGCAGTACTTC
>TRBV2|TRBJ2-3|.|.
CASSVGIVVAQYF
TGTGCCAGCAGTGTAGGGATAGTTGTGGCGCAGTATTTT
>TRBV10-3|TRBJ1-2|.|.
CAISESSGRGGSGYTF
TGTGCCATCAGTGAGTCGTCCGGCAGGGGAGGGTCTGGCTACACCTTC
>TRBV6-1|TRBJ2-4|.|.
CASRRDGAKNIQYF
TGTGCCAGCAGGCGGGATGGGGCCAAAAACATTCAGTACTTC
>TRBV9|TRBJ2-3|TRBD2|many
CASSAGLADSTDTQYF
TGTGCCAGCAGCGCGGGACTAGCGGATAGCACAGATACGCAGTATTTT
>TRBV6-5|TRBJ2-4|.|once
CASSYSTTGAKNIQYF
TGTGCCAGCAGTTACTCGACGACAGGAGCCAAAAACATTCAGTACTTC
>TRBV5-1|TRBJ2-5|.|.
CASSLSPGTNRETQYF
TGCGCCAGCAGCCTCTCACCCGGGACAAATCGAGAGACCCAGTACTTC
>TRBV6-1|TRBJ1-1|TRBD1|.
CASKGAAEAFF
TGTGCCAGCAAGGGGGCGGCTGAAGCTTTCTTT
>TRBV9|TRBJ1-6|.|.
CASSPLGVDNSPLHF
TGTGCCAGCAGCCCTCTGGGGGTTGATAATTCACCCCTCCACTTT
>TRBV7-9|TRBJ1-1|TRBD1|.
CASRRWVGTGWSTEAFF
TGTGCCAGCAGGCGTTGGGTAGGGACAGGGTGGTCTACTGAAGCTTTCTTT
>TRBV7-9|TRBJ2-5|.|.
CASSLELGETQYF
TGTGCCAGCAGCTTAGAGCTGGGAGAGACCCAGTACTTC
>TRBV25-1|TRBJ1-5|TRBD1|.
CASSGQGGNQPQHF
TGTGCCAGCAGTGGACAGGGCGGGAATCAGCCCCAGCATTTT
>TRBV2|TRBJ2-5|TRBD2|.
CASSVLRLAGPKETQYF
TGTGCCAGCAGCGTTCTTCGACTAGCGGGACCCAAGGAGACCCAGTACTTC
>TRBV5-1|TRBJ1-1|.|few
CASSLSGANTEAFF
TGCGCCAGCAGCTTGTCCGGGGCGAACACTGAAGCTTTCTTT
>TRBV18|TRBJ1-1|TRBD1|.
CASSPRTGDATEAFF
TGTGCCAGCTCACCACGGACAGGGGATGCCACTGAAGCTTTCTTT
>TRBV7-2|TRBJ1-6|.|.
CASSLSAVEVYNSPLHF
TGTGCCAGCAGCTTATCCGCAGTGGAAGTCTATAATTCACCCCTCCACTTT
>TRBV7-3|TRBJ2-3|TRBD2|.
CASSPSGGSTDTQYF
TGTGCCAGCAGCCCGAGCGGGGGCAGCACAGATACGCAGTATTTT
>TRBV28|TRBJ1-1|TRBD1|many
CASSPPGTANTEAFF
TGTGCCAGCAGCCCCCCCGGGACAGCGAACACTGAAGCTTTCTTT
>TRBV4-1|TRBJ1-5|.|.
CASSQGALHSPYQPQHF
TGCGCCAGCAGCCAAGGAGCTTTACACAGTCCTTATCAGCCCCAGCATTTT
>TRBV5-4|TRBJ2-2|TRBD1|.
CASSFGTGGAEGTGELFF
TGTGCCAGCAGCTTCGGGACAGGGGGCGCCGAGGGCACCGGGGAGCTGTTTTTT
>TRBV5-1|TRBJ1-1|TRBD1|.
CASSRGTGENTEAFF
TGCGCCAGCAGCAGAGGGACAGGGGAGAACACTGAAGCTTTCTTT
>TRBV10-1|TRBJ2-7|.|.
CASSEFAPYEQYF
TGCGCCAGCAGTGAGTTTGCCCCCTACGAGCAGTACTTC